Listed below are T cell receptor beta chains from one sample, sequenced in a study of cytomegalovirus exposure and HLA in healthy donors. Generated by immunoSEQ multiplex PCR, the TCRdb table keeps only in-frame clones and is missing some. The data show 150,000 or so clones, with 73% seen just once and around 1.6% held by the top ten. The specimen sequenced was PBMCs. The receptor set was obtained from a woman aged 18 to 35 in good health and CMV-seronegative. Each CDR3 is given with its conserved first and last residue. The order of the fields is V gene, J gene, CDR3 protein.

V: TRBV19; J: TRBJ2-3; CDR3: CATLPGTSGRESTDTQYF
V: TRBV7-2; J: TRBJ2-1; CDR3: CASSSGQGGYNEQFF
V: TRBV7-3; J: TRBJ2-1; CDR3: CASSQGGTSYNEQFF
V: TRBV4-1; J: TRBJ1-1; CDR3: CASSPDILKEAFF
V: TRBV10-2; J: TRBJ2-7; CDR3: CASSRPGQLFYEQYF
V: TRBV7-9; J: TRBJ1-3; CDR3: CASSLEAGSGNTIYF
V: TRBV2; J: TRBJ2-5; CDR3: CARSQRGTYKETQYF
V: TRBV7-2; J: TRBJ2-4; CDR3: CASSPQGGVNIQYF
V: TRBV5-1; J: TRBJ2-3; CDR3: CASSLQGLITDTQYF
V: TRBV27; J: TRBJ2-1; CDR3: CASSPLLAVNEQFF
V: TRBV7-8; J: TRBJ1-5; CDR3: CASSLAELQPQHF
V: TRBV6-5; J: .; CDR3: CASSSDRAHEQYF
V: TRBV28; J: TRBJ2-1; CDR3: CASSPGLPQTSYNEQFF
V: TRBV4-3; J: TRBJ2-3; CDR3: CASSQDLGQGANPDTQYF
V: TRBV7-2; J: TRBJ1-4; CDR3: CASSLNRGGEKLFF
V: TRBV7-9; J: TRBJ1-3; CDR3: CASSSNLGRSGNTIYF
V: TRBV13; J: TRBJ1-2; CDR3: CASSSTHGTETNYGYTF
V: TRBV28; J: TRBJ1-2; CDR3: CASSLKGAWGYTF
V: TRBV7-2; J: TRBJ1-1; CDR3: CASSFSSREAFF
V: TRBV2; J: TRBJ2-1; CDR3: CASSEDGGYNEQFF
V: TRBV10-3; J: TRBJ1-1; CDR3: CAIGAGVNTEAFF
V: TRBV2; J: TRBJ1-2; CDR3: CASSEQGGYGYTF
V: TRBV10-3; J: TRBJ2-7; CDR3: CAISGTSGAYEQYF
V: TRBV2; J: TRBJ2-2; CDR3: CASSETSGRAGSGELFF
V: TRBV13; J: TRBJ2-3; CDR3: CASSLEAAADTQYF
V: TRBV19; J: TRBJ1-2; CDR3: CASNDGGGGPYGYTF